This TCR beta chain was identified during a study of cytomegalovirus exposure and HLA in healthy donors. The PCR employed 60 Vbeta primers together with 13 Jbeta primers. Using immunoSEQ multiplex PCR, the repertoire was profiled, and TCRdb retains in-frame clones only, with some absent. This table has 150,000 to 200,000 clones, roughly 82% appearing once. Notes on this clone: Its antigen remains unidentified.

The ends lost 3 bases at V and 4 bases at J; junction bases unmatched: 11. The CDR3 contains 16 residues. Germline lookup yields CDR1 KGHSH and CDR2 LQKENI. The study's findings and limits: The availability of immune exposure information extended only to CMV serostatus. The classifier reportedly diagnosed cytomegalovirus status with high sensitivity and specificity. Sequencing artifact likely explains a cluster of highly shared sequence variants.

This sequence joins TRBV18 and TRBJ1-1; 7 bases are shared with TRBD1. The origin of this receptor is a woman aged 25-40 years in good health and CMV-seronegative. Sequencing input: PBMCs. CDR3 in DNA: TGTGCCAGCTCACCCAACCACAGGGGTTGGGGCACTGAAGCTTTCTTT. Its protein product is CASSPNHRGWGTEAFF.